This TCR beta chain was sequenced during a study of CD8 T cells in ankylosing spondylitis. TCRdb analysed the 5' RACE reads with MiXCR anew, one entry per CDR3 protein. The sample gives 80,000 to 100,000 distinct CDR3 sequences, about 8.3% of which show up once; 9.5% to 10% is in the top ten. This clonotype was seen many times. CDR1 is SGHRS and CDR2 is YFSETQ in the germline V gene. With 4 bases clipped from V and 4 bases from J, the junction kept 4 bases outside the gene matches. The CDR3 consists of 13 residues. This TCR derives from a male donor with ankylosing spondylitis or in good health (not recorded which). Sequencing input: blood, either unsorted or a sorted T cell fraction (not recorded which). V and J are TRBV5-1 and TRBJ1-1; 7 positions agree with TRBD1. CDR3 amino acids: CASSPQGGTEAFF. In DNA, the CDR3 is TGCGCCAGCAGCCCTCAGGGGGGCACTGAAGCTTTCTTT.